This T cell receptor beta chain was sequenced during a study of T cells in Graves' hyperthyroidism and ophthalmopathy. This clonotype was seen at least ten times. V gave up 1 base and J gave up 4 bases, with 10 bases separating them. The CDR3 loop spans 14 amino acids. Germline CDR1 reads SGHTA; CDR2 reads FQGNSA. Amplification of TCR beta CDR3 regions used RNA as the template. A set of HTBI primers served as the primers for a first-round RT-PCR of the TCR CDR3. TCRdb reanalysed the multiplex PCR reads using MiXCR and keeps one entry per CDR3 protein. The sample records around 300,000 distinct CDR3 sequences, 13% being singletons.

The sample taken for sequencing was blood. The rearrangement joins TRBV7-2 to TRBJ1-1; D gene uncertain. This sequence was found in a woman aged 25 to 39 with Graves' hyperthyroidism that later progressed to Graves' ophthalmopathy. This CDR3 reads CASSLDWGATEAFF. The DNA of the CDR3 is TGTGCCAGCAGCTTAGATTGGGGTGCCACTGAAGCTTTCTTT. The full variable domain, its missing parts supplied by reference TRBV7-2 and TRBJ1-1, is GAGVSQSPSNKVTEKGKDVELRCDPISGHTALYWYRQSLGQGLEFLIYFQGNSAPDKSGLPSDRFSAERTGGSVSTLTIQRTQQEDSAVYLCASSLDWGATEAFFGQGTRLTVV.